These 27 T cell receptor beta chains originate from one sample sequenced in a study of blood T cell repertoires in COVID-19. The data were produced by immunoSEQ multiplex PCR, yet TCRdb's version contains in-frame clones alone and is incomplete. The sample contains 270,000 or so clones, approximately 91% of which appear only once. The material sequenced was PBMCs or T cells enriched from blood (not recorded which). These receptors originate from a woman between 40 and 55 years old with acute COVID-19.

J is TRBJ2-3 and V is TRBV19; the match to TRBD2 covers 10 bases. CDR1 and CDR2 from the germline V gene are LNHDA and SQIVND (reference sequence). With V trimmed by 7 bases and J by 5 bases, 6 bases remained unmatched. The CDR3 sequence is 14 residues long. The CDR3 nucleotides are TGTGCCAGTAACAGCGGGAGGGCCGGAGATACGCAGTATTTT. Amino acid sequence: CASNSGRAGDTQYF.

The rearrangement links TRBV13 to TRBJ1-1, with 9 bases matching TRBD1. Germline CDR1 and CDR2: PRHDT and FYEKMQ (reference sequence). This CDR3 spans 16 amino acids. V dropped 5 bases and J dropped 4; count of bases not matched to a gene: 11. Here the CDR3 reads CASSRIAGQGFTEAFF. CDR3 nucleotides: TGTGCCAGCAGCCGTATAGCGGGACAGGGTTTCACTGAAGCTTTCTTT.

The chain couples TRBV9 to TRBJ1-1; D uncertain. V lost 1 base to trimming and J lost 5 bases, with 9 bases between them. This CDR3 is built from 13 residues. CDR1 and CDR2 (germline): SGDLS, YYNGEE. CDR3 sequence (DNA): TGTGCCAGCAGCGTAAACTCGGGAACTGAAGCTTTCTTT. Translating it yields CASSVNSGTEAFF.

The rearrangement links TRBV2 to TRBJ1-1; 8 nucleotides agree with TRBD1. The germline V gene encodes CDR1 SNHLY and CDR2 FYNNEI. Trimming at V came to 10 bases and at J to 3 bases, leaving 16 bases not matched to a gene. This CDR3 has 16 residues. The CDR3 nucleotides are TGTGCCAACCCGCTTTGGGGCAGGGGGCTCGACACTGAAGCTTTCTTT. This gives the protein CANPLWGRGLDTEAFF.

The rearrangement joins TRBV5-5 to TRBJ2-5, with 10 bases fitting TRBD1. CDR1 is SGHKS and CDR2 is YYEKEE in the germline V gene (reference sequence). This CDR3 contains 16 residues. The ends lost 2 bases at V and 5 bases at J; junction bases unmatched: 9. Here the CDR3 DNA reads TGTGCCAGCAGCTTCTTGGGGACAGGGGAACTGGAGACCCAGTACTTC. Encoded protein: CASSFLGTGELETQYF.

V and J are TRBV11-2 and TRBJ1-4; D is undetermined. Trimming removed 6 bases from V and 2 bases from J, with 7 bases in between. Per germline, CDR1 SGHAT and CDR2 FQNNGV. The CDR3 runs to 13 residues. CDR3 sequence reads: CASRGETNEKLFF. CDR3 DNA sequence: TGTGCCAGCAGAGGAGAGACTAATGAAAAACTGTTTTTT.

The V gene is TRBV7-9, the J gene TRBJ2-5; D is ambiguous. The CDR3 consists of 14 residues. V lost 0 bases, J lost 1 base, and 6 bases lay in between. Germline lookup yields CDR1 SEHNR and CDR2 FQNEAQ (reference sequence). The CDR3 sequence is CASSLAASQETQYF. Written as DNA, the CDR3 is TGTGCCAGCAGCTTAGCGGCCAGCCAAGAGACCCAGTACTTC.

This clone has ten or more counts. The chain employs TRBV9 and TRBJ2-1; D remains ambiguous. V was clipped by 0 bases and J by 1 base, with 11 bases between them. Per the germline V gene, CDR1 is SGDLS and CDR2 is YYNGEE. This CDR3 spans 16 amino acids. The CDR3 sequence: CASSVAATASYNEQFF. The CDR3 DNA sequence: TGTGCCAGCAGCGTAGCAGCGACCGCGTCCTACAATGAGCAGTTCTTC.

The chain links TRBV28 to TRBJ1-6, with D perhaps TRBD1 (6 bases). From germline, CDR1 is MDHEN and CDR2 SYDVKM. The length of the CDR3 is 13 residues. The V gene lost 8 bases and the J gene lost 14 bases, with 19 bases spanning the gap. CDR3 DNA sequence: TGTGCCAGCGGGGTCGGGCTTAAGGGGGCCCTCCACTTT. It encodes CASGVGLKGALHF.

The chain links TRBV24-1 to TRBJ2-3; D gene ambiguous. Looked up from germline, CDR1 is KGHDR and CDR2 is SFDVKD. The CDR3 consists of 14 residues. V lost 6 bases and J 2 bases, leaving 11 bases between the germline ends. The CDR3 DNA is TGTGCCACCAGTTTGAACAGAATCACAGATACGCAGTATTTT. It yields the protein CATSLNRITDTQYF.

The chain is built from TRBV28 and TRBJ1-2; D not resolved. The CDR3 covers 15 residues. CDR1 is MDHEN, CDR2 SYDVKM, per germline. V was cut by 4 bases and J by 7 bases, with 19 bases left in between. CDR3 loop: CASSSGSLREPGYTF. In nucleotides, the CDR3 is TGTGCCAGCAGTTCAGGCAGCCTACGGGAACCTGGCTACACCTTC.

The chain combines TRBV10-3 with TRBJ1-1, with TRBD1 identical over 12 bases. Germline V gene lookup returns CDR1 ENHRY and CDR2 SYGVKD. J lost 4 bases, V lost 6 bases, and 6 bases had no gene match. There are 15 residues in the CDR3. The CDR3 protein is CAIRSRDRGPTEAFF. The CDR3 DNA reads as TGTGCCATCAGGAGCCGGGACAGGGGGCCCACTGAAGCTTTCTTT.

V is TRBV6-7 and J is TRBJ2-2, with a possible D match to TRBD1 (6 bases). TRBV6-7 is annotated as an ORF whose role is uncertain. V lost 2 bases, J lost 8 bases, and 6 bases lay in between. The CDR3 length is 12 residues. The CDR3 DNA sequence: TGTGCCAGCAGTTACAGGGGGGGGGAGCTGTTTTTT. Encoded protein: CASSYRGGELFF.

V is TRBV10-3 and J is TRBJ2-3, with TRBD1 identical over 9 bases. J gave up 3 bases and V 4 bases, and 5 bases lay outside the gene matches. Per the germline V gene, CDR1 is ENHRY and CDR2 is SYGVKD. The CDR3 loop spans 15 amino acids. In DNA form, the CDR3 reads TGTGCCATCAGTGTAGGGGACAGGGAAACAGATACGCAGTATTTT. Its translation is CAISVGDRETDTQYF.

This clone occurred once. The chain has TRBV4-1 and TRBJ2-7; TRBD1 aligns across 9 bases. J gave up 4 bases and V 0 bases, and 7 bases lay outside the gene matches. In germline, CDR1 is MGHRA, CDR2 YSYEKL. This CDR3 contains 16 residues. Written as DNA, the CDR3 is TGCGCCAGCAGCCAAGATCCCGGGGGACAGGGTTACGAGCAGTACTTC. Its protein product is CASSQDPGGQGYEQYF.

The V and J genes are TRBV19 and TRBJ1-5; D may be TRBD1 (5 bases). The CDR3 loop spans 15 amino acids. Germline V CDR1 and CDR2: LNHDA, SQIVND (reference sequence). The ends were cut back, 4 bases at V and 3 bases at J, with 13 bases in the middle. DNA for the CDR3: TGTGCCAGTAGTACAAGGGGCCGGAACAATCAGCCCCAGCATTTT. This encodes CASSTRGRNNQPQHF.

J is TRBJ1-2 and V is TRBV7-2, with 8 nucleotides matching TRBD1. Trimming took 2 bases from V and 7 from J; bases not matched to a gene: 6. The CDR3 has 14 amino acids. Germline CDR1 and CDR2: SGHTA and FQGNSA. CDR3 in amino acids: CASSLQGAVSGYTF. Written as DNA, the CDR3 is TGTGCCAGCAGCTTACAGGGGGCTGTAAGTGGCTACACCTTC.

This chain connects TRBV27 to TRBJ1-3; 11 nucleotides line up with TRBD1. J was trimmed by 4 bases and V by 7 bases; bases with no gene match: 3. Germline V gene lookup returns CDR1 MNHEY and CDR2 SMNVEV (reference sequence). The CDR3 covers 14 residues. The CDR3 spells CASKGQGAGNTIYF. CDR3 sequence (DNA): TGTGCCAGCAAAGGACAGGGGGCCGGAAACACCATATATTTT.

This sequence joins TRBV7-9 and TRBJ1-2; TRBD1 might be the D (5 bases). Trimming pared 5 bases from V and 8 bases from J, leaving 24 bases between. The CDR3 covers 16 residues. Germline V CDR1 and CDR2: SEHNR, FQNEAQ (reference sequence). CDR3 coding DNA: TGTGCCAGCAGCCGACAGCGACCGAAAGGTGAGGACGGCTACACCTTC. Encoded protein: CASSRQRPKGEDGYTF.

V and J are TRBV2 and TRBJ2-5; 11 positions match TRBD2. V lost 4 bases, J lost 1 base, and 8 bases stayed unmatched. The CDR3 runs 17 residues. Germline CDR1 SNHLY, CDR2 FYNNEI. The CDR3, as DNA: TGTGCCAGCAGTGCCCAGCTAGCGGGAGGAACCCAAGAGACCCAGTACTTC. Translation: CASSAQLAGGTQETQYF.

J is TRBJ2-5 and V is TRBV5-4, with TRBD2 matching 8 bases. In germline, CDR1 is SGHNT, CDR2 YYREEE (reference sequence). The CDR3 runs 15 residues. V lost 1 base, J lost 4 bases, and 6 bases stayed unmatched. CDR3 in amino acids: CASSLRRGGRETQYF. The CDR3 DNA reads TGTGCCAGCAGCTTGAGACGGGGGGGGAGAGAGACCCAGTACTTC.

The chain carries TRBV28 and TRBJ1-5; D call uncertain. CDR3 length: 15 residues. Trimming cost V 6 bases and J 2 bases, with 14 bases left between them. The germline CDR1 and CDR2 sequences are MDHEN and SYDVKM. CDR3 bases: TGTGCCAGCAGCGCGGCGGGTCTGGGCAATCAGCCCCAGCATTTT. Translated, it gives CASSAAGLGNQPQHF.

The chain links TRBV2 to TRBJ1-4; 9 positions agree with TRBD1. Germline V CDR1 and CDR2: SNHLY, FYNNEI. There are 13 residues in the CDR3. The ends lost 6 bases at V and 11 bases at J; junction bases unmatched: 7. The CDR3 is CASRGTGFRKLFF. The DNA for the CDR3 is TGTGCCAGCAGGGGGACAGGGTTTCGTAAACTGTTTTTT.

The chain combines TRBV12-3 or TRBV12-4 with TRBJ1-2; D possibly corresponds to TRBD1 (5 bases). V was pared by 7 bases and J by 2 bases, with 11 bases between. The CDR3 contains 13 residues. CDR3: CASILGGNYGYTF. For the CDR3, the DNA is TGTGCCAGCATCCTGGGGGGGAACTATGGCTACACCTTC.

The rearrangement links TRBV3-1 (or the pseudogene TRBV3-2) to TRBJ1-1; TRBD1 aligns across 10 bases. The CDR3 sequence is 19 residues long. The trim removed 0 bases at V and 1 base at J, leaving 11 bases unmatched. Germline assignment: CDR1 LGHDT and CDR2 YNNKEL (reference sequence). The CDR3, as DNA: TGTGCCAGCAGCCAAGATATGCGACAGGGGGCCGTCGGGAACACTGAAGCTTTCTTT. Encoded protein: CASSQDMRQGAVGNTEAFF.

In its sample, this clone was seen once. This chain links TRBV4-2 with TRBJ2-2; 10 bases match TRBD2. V lost 2 bases and J lost 3; bases outside the gene matches: 3. Germline V gives CDR1 LGHNA, CDR2 YNFKEQ. CDR3 length: 16 amino acids. As DNA, the CDR3 is TGTGCCAGCAGCCAAATAGCGGGGGGACACACCGGGGAGCTGTTTTTT. This gives the protein CASSQIAGGHTGELFF.

The rearrangement uses TRBV7-8 and TRBJ1-1, with D maybe TRBD1 (6 bases). CDR1 is SGHVS, CDR2 FQNEAQ, per germline. The CDR3 is made up of 13 amino acids. V lost 1 base and J lost 11, with 14 bases in between. The DNA of the CDR3 is TGTGCCAGCAGCTTAGTGACAGGACTGGGGGCTTTCTTT. This codes for CASSLVTGLGAFF. The full variable domain, completed using reference TRBV7-8 and TRBJ1-1, is GAGVSQSPRYKVAKRGQDVALRCDPISGHVSLFWYQQALGQGPEFLTYFQNEAQLDKSGLPSDRFFAERPEGSVSTLKIQRTQQEDSAVYLCASSLVTGLGAFFGQGTRLTVV.